The clone carrying this TCR beta chain qualifies as medium-sized. Its antigen is unknown. These data belong to a study of metastatic and nonmetastatic thyroid tumors. As for the study in general: Repertoires of blood and of tissue (tumor or nodule) from malignant and benign thyroid patients were compared.

The CDR3 is 14 residues long. The germline V and J ends were trimmed by 4 bases and 1 base, with 8 bases remaining between them. Germline V CDR1 and CDR2: LGHNA, YSLEER. Source study methods: Clinicopathological groups of papillary thyroid cancer showed CDR3 differences that were used to build a distant-metastasis classifier. TCRdb reprocessed the PCR reads via MiXCR. The V and J calls, along with clone size, are taken from TCRdb and not from the paper's own processing. The repertoire includes about 7,800 clones, approximately 40% of them detected once, and 40% sits in the top ten. Nobody among the patients had been given any treatment before thyroid surgery. Findings and caveats of the study: When malignant thyroid tumors were compared with benign nodules, TCR beta diversity was reportedly significantly higher in the malignant tumors. This held in both blood and tumor samples.

The chain links TRBV4-3 to TRBJ2-1; D unresolved. The receptor's source is a female donor with papillary thyroid cancer or a benign thyroid nodule (not recorded which). Some clones in this sample may be carry-over from other donors' samples. Sequencing was performed on tumor tissue. CDR3 sequence reads: CASSPWSSYNEQFF. The CDR3 region has the DNA TGCGCCAGCAGCCCCTGGAGTTCCTACAATGAGCAGTTCTTC.